These T cell receptor beta chains were read from a single sample in a study of blood T cell repertoires in COVID-19. The repertoire was sequenced with immunoSEQ multiplex PCR; TCRdb's copy has only in-frame clones and lacks some. The table shows over 110,000 clones, with around 89% occurring only once. The sample consisted of peripheral blood. These receptor sequences come from a human donor in a cohort sampled during active COVID-19. Each CDR3 is given with its conserved first and last residue. A D gene is named only where the DNA matches it firmly. Some rows mark clone size as missing; the rest say once, few, many or name a class of expanded clone.

>-|TRBV4-3|TRBJ2-1|TRBD2
CASSPTASGSYNEQFF
TGCGCCAGCAGCCCAACCGCTAGCGGCTCCTACAATGAGCAGTTCTTC
>once|TRBV3-1/TRBV3-2|TRBJ2-1|-
CASSQDPIRGSYNEQFF
TGTGCCAGCAGCCAAGATCCGATACGGGGGTCCTACAATGAGCAGTTCTTC
>-|TRBV12-5|TRBJ1-2|TRBD1
CASGLEAGGKDGYTF
TGTGCTAGTGGTTTGGAGGCAGGGGGCAAGGATGGCTACACCTTC
>once|TRBV21-1|TRBJ2-7|-
CASSKAGRGEVSIYEQYF
TGTGCCAGCAGCAAAGCAGGGAGGGGCGAAGTAAGTATCTACGAGCAGTACTTC
>-|TRBV7-9|TRBJ2-1|-
CASSASGLYNEQFF
TGTGCCAGCAGCGCCAGCGGTCTTTACAATGAGCAGTTCTTC
>-|TRBV10-3|TRBJ1-6|TRBD1
CAIRGTENSPLHF
TGTGCCATCAGGGGGACAGAGAATTCACCCCTCCACTTT
>-|TRBV20-1|TRBJ2-4|-
CSASGSPKNIQYF
TGCAGTGCTAGTGGCAGTCCCAAAAACATTCAGTACTTC
>-|TRBV11-3|TRBJ2-2|TRBD2
CASSEGLAGDSYTGELFF
TGTGCCAGCAGCGAGGGACTAGCGGGGGATTCGTACACCGGGGAGCTGTTTTTT
>-|TRBV10-3|TRBJ2-1|-
CAISESGREQFF
TGTGCCATCAGTGAGTCGGGCAGAGAGCAGTTCTTC
>-|TRBV6-6|TRBJ2-5|-
CASRVGGQQETQYF
TGTGCCAGCAGGGTCGGGGGGCAACAAGAGACCCAGTACTTC
>-|TRBV5-1|TRBJ2-7|-
CASSLESPLSYEQYF
TGCGCCAGCAGCTTGGAATCCCCTTTATCCTACGAGCAGTACTTC
>-|TRBV27|TRBJ2-5|-
CASSRTSQETQYF
TGTGCCAGCAGCCGAACTAGCCAAGAGACCCAGTACTTC
>-|TRBV4-1|TRBJ1-2|-
CASSQGPTVYYGYTF
TGCGCCAGCAGCCAAGGCCCGACAGTCTACTATGGCTACACCTTC
>-|TRBV30|TRBJ1-2|TRBD1
CAWRAQGGLYGYTF
TGTGCCTGGAGGGCACAGGGGGGGCTCTATGGCTACACCTTC
>-|TRBV27|TRBJ2-5|TRBD1
CASSGQGVGETQYF
TGTGCCAGCTCCGGACAGGGGGTTGGAGAGACCCAGTACTTC
>-|TRBV5-4|TRBJ2-1|-
CASSSLGSPNNEQFF
TGTGCCAGCAGCTCCCTAGGGAGTCCAAACAATGAGCAGTTCTTC
>-|TRBV9|TRBJ2-1|TRBD2
CASSVGGLAVDEQFF
TGTGCCAGCAGCGTAGGGGGACTAGCGGTCGATGAGCAGTTCTTC
>-|TRBV5-1|TRBJ1-2|TRBD1
CASSYGDSGYTF
TGCGCCAGCAGCTACGGGGACAGTGGCTACACCTTC
>-|TRBV9|TRBJ1-2|TRBD1
CASTIDRASSYGYTF
TGTGCCAGCACCATAGACAGGGCGAGTAGCTATGGCTACACCTTC
>-|TRBV9|TRBJ1-1|TRBD1
CASSVGQPNTEAFF
TGTGCCAGCAGCGTGGGACAGCCGAACACTGAAGCTTTCTTT
>-|TRBV7-3|TRBJ2-1|TRBD2
CASSPRRGGADNEQFF
TGTGCCAGCAGCCCCCGACGGGGGGGGGCTGACAATGAGCAGTTCTTC
>-|TRBV12-3/TRBV12-4|TRBJ2-1|-
CASSTYNEQFF
TGTGCCAGCAGCACTTACAATGAGCAGTTCTTC
>-|TRBV5-1|TRBJ2-2|-
CASSLDRAGGELFF
TGCGCCAGCAGCTTGGACAGGGCCGGCGGGGAGCTGTTTTTT